Following are 5 T cell receptor beta chains from one sample sequenced in a study of cytotoxic CD8 clonotypes in ibrutinib-treated CLL. The protocol was immunoSEQ multiplex PCR, while the TCRdb copy is restricted to in-frame clones and leaves out a portion. The table records just over 65,000 clones, roughly two thirds of them present only once. The sequences come from PBMCs, collected after 12 months of ibrutinib treatment. The receptors come from a human donor with chronic lymphocytic leukemia.

This clone was detected a few times. V is TRBV5-1 and J is TRBJ2-3; no clear D gene. V was trimmed by 1 base and J by 0 bases, leaving 6 bases between them. CDR1 and CDR2 (germline): SGHRS, YFSETQ. CDR3 length: 14 residues. The CDR3 sequence: CASSLSKSTDTQYF. The DNA of the CDR3 is TGCGCCAGCAGCTTGTCGAAAAGCACAGATACGCAGTATTTT.

CDR3 DNA: TGTGCCAGCAGCTTAGTGGATGAGCAGTTCTTC. This gives the protein CASSLVDEQFF. This chain uses TRBV11-3 with TRBJ2-1, with D unresolved. The CDR3 totals 11 residues. The V gene lost 1 base and the J gene lost 8 bases, with 3 bases spanning the gap. The germline V gene has CDR1 SGHNT and CDR2 YENEEA.

This clone is termed large (0.1 to 1%). At the DNA level, this CDR3 is encoded by other sequences in the same sample as well. The chain links TRBV19 to TRBJ1-2; D uncertain. Germline V lookup: CDR1 LNHDA, CDR2 SQIVND (reference sequence). The length of the CDR3 is 12 residues. V was trimmed by 3 bases and J by 4 bases, leaving 6 bases between them. CDR3 bases: TGTGCCAGTAGTATCTCAGTCTATGGCTACACCTTC. Translating it yields CASSISVYGYTF.

The chain recombines TRBV19 with TRBJ1-2, with 11 bases lining up with TRBD1. V lost 7 bases and J lost 6; bases outside the gene matches: 7. The CDR3 totals 14 residues. Germline V lookup: CDR1 LNHDA, CDR2 SQIVND (reference sequence). CDR3 residues: CASTPDRGRHGYTF. CDR3 nucleotide sequence: TGTGCCAGTACTCCGGACAGGGGGCGGCATGGCTACACCTTC.

The chain is built from TRBV7-8 and TRBJ2-7; 10 bases are a match to TRBD1. This CDR3 has 15 amino acids. Trimming removed 6 bases from V and 3 bases from J; junction bases left unmatched: 8. The germline V gene has CDR1 SGHVS and CDR2 FQNEAQ. CDR3 residues: CASRAGTGAHYEQYF. CDR3 DNA sequence: TGTGCCAGCAGAGCCGGGACAGGGGCCCACTACGAGCAGTACTTC. The entire variable domain, with the rest obtained from reference TRBV7-8 and TRBJ2-7, is as follows: GAGVSQSPRYKVAKRGQDVALRCDPISGHVSLFWYQQALGQGPEFLTYFQNEAQLDKSGLPSDRFFAERPEGSVSTLKIQRTQQEDSAVYLCASRAGTGAHYEQYFGPGTRLTVT.